This TCR beta chain comes out of a study of T-cell memory formation after mild COVID-19. Study results and caveats: Clones contracting across day 15 to 85 had a balanced CD4/CD8 profile; later expanding clones leaned CD4+. Most CD4+ clones that shrank were in CM and EM, while CD8+ ones turned up in EMRA. Pre-infection memory already had some responding clones, implying cross-reactive memory joined.

Constant-segment primers served in 5'RACE that generated TCR alpha and TCR beta cDNA libraries bearing sample barcodes and UMIs. MiXCR, run by TCRdb on the 5' RACE reads, gives a single entry per CDR3 protein. The sample has fewer than 40,000 distinct CDR3 sequences, roughly an eighth seen once. This clonotype was observed many times. Its specificity is not known. Looked up from germline, CDR1 is SGHKS and CDR2 is YYEKEE (reference sequence). V shed 0 bases and J shed 7 bases, with 16 bases lying between them. The CDR3 has 15 amino acids. This TCR derives from a man between 18 and 29 years old who had mild COVID-19 (a few samples of this study predate the infection). Cell type and time point are not known. Sequences were obtained from PBMCs or a T cell subset sorted from them (not recorded which). This chain links TRBV5-5 with TRBJ1-2; D unclear. DNA for the CDR3: TGTGCCAGCAGCTTGGCGTATCTGGGAGGAGGTGGCTACACCTTC. Protein: CASSLAYLGGGGYTF.